A selection of T cell receptor beta chains follows, all from one sample in a study of early T cells in non-severe SARS-CoV-2 infection. TCRdb recomputed calls from the 5' RACE reads with MiXCR, one row per CDR3 protein. In the table there are some 60,000 distinct CDR3 sequences, roughly 10% of which are singletons. The sample comprised whole blood. The source is an adult who was a healthcare worker with PCR-confirmed SARS-CoV-2 infection or an uninfected control (not recorded which). CDR3s include the opening cysteine and the closing phenylalanine or tryptophan. D genes are given only for firm matches. The size entry is marked missing in some rows and otherwise reads once, few, many or a size class.

J gene: TRBJ1-4
V gene: TRBV5-4
CDR3 length: 16
D gene: -
clone size: many
CDR3 protein: CAKPTERPARGKNCFF
CDR3 DNA: -

J gene: TRBJ2-7
V gene: TRBV5-1
CDR3 length: 15
D gene: TRBD1
clone size: many
CDR3 protein: CASSLGTGRTYEQYF
CDR3 DNA: TGCGCCAGCAGCTTGGGGACAGGCCGAACCTACGAGCAGTACTTC

J gene: TRBJ1-2
V gene: TRBV27
CDR3 length: 13
D gene: TRBD1
clone size: many
CDR3 protein: CASATGGAGGYTF
CDR3 DNA: TGTGCCAGCGCAACAGGGGGCGCGGGAGGCTACACCTTC

J gene: TRBJ1-2
V gene: TRBV29-1
CDR3 length: 13
D gene: TRBD1
clone size: few
CDR3 protein: CSVLRTGDYGYTF
CDR3 DNA: TGCAGCGTTCTCCGAACAGGGGACTATGGCTACACCTTC

J gene: TRBJ2-2
V gene: TRBV27
CDR3 length: 15
D gene: -
clone size: many
CDR3 protein: CASRPRALATGELFF
CDR3 DNA: TGTGCCAGCCGTCCGCGGGCCCTCGCCACCGGGGAGCTGTTTTTT

J gene: TRBJ2-1
V gene: TRBV5-1
CDR3 length: 14
D gene: TRBD2
clone size: many
CDR3 protein: CASSSLSGSDEQFF
CDR3 DNA: TGCGCCAGCAGCTCGCTTAGCGGGAGCGATGAGCAGTTCTTC

J gene: TRBJ1-2
V gene: TRBV28
CDR3 length: 14
D gene: -
clone size: many
CDR3 protein: CASSLSPGAHGYTF
CDR3 DNA: TGTGCCAGCAGTTTATCGCCAGGAGCCCATGGCTACACCTTC

J gene: TRBJ2-1
V gene: TRBV10-3
CDR3 length: 12
D gene: TRBD2
clone size: many
CDR3 protein: CAISESLAEQFF
CDR3 DNA: TGTGCCATCAGTGAGTCACTAGCGGAGCAGTTCTTC

J gene: TRBJ2-1
V gene: TRBV6-5
CDR3 length: 15
D gene: -
clone size: few
CDR3 protein: CASSYAGTAYNEQFF
CDR3 DNA: TGTGCCAGCAGTTACGCGGGCACCGCTTACAATGAGCAGTTCTTC

J gene: TRBJ1-1
V gene: TRBV6-6
CDR3 length: 15
D gene: TRBD1
clone size: medium-sized
CDR3 protein: CASSYGTGLNTEAFF
CDR3 DNA: TGTGCCAGCAGTTACGGGACAGGGTTGAACACTGAAGCTTTCTTT

J gene: TRBJ1-5
V gene: TRBV2
CDR3 length: 13
D gene: -
clone size: many
CDR3 protein: CATARRENQPQHF
CDR3 DNA: TGTGCCACTGCGCGGAGGGAGAATCAGCCCCAGCATTTT

J gene: TRBJ1-1
V gene: TRBV7-9
CDR3 length: 16
D gene: TRBD1
clone size: many
CDR3 protein: CASSLQGGQGYTEAFF
CDR3 DNA: TGTGCCAGCAGCTTACAGGGGGGGCAGGGATACACTGAAGCTTTCTTT

J gene: TRBJ2-1
V gene: TRBV7-9
CDR3 length: 13
D gene: TRBD2
clone size: few
CDR3 protein: CASSLRAGDEQFF
CDR3 DNA: TGTGCCAGCAGCTTGCGCGCGGGGGATGAGCAGTTCTTC

J gene: TRBJ2-5
V gene: TRBV19
CDR3 length: 14
D gene: TRBD1
clone size: -
CDR3 protein: CASSTGTGGETQYF
CDR3 DNA: TGTGCCAGTAGTACCGGGACAGGAGGAGAGACCCAGTACTTC

J gene: TRBJ1-4
V gene: TRBV4-2
CDR3 length: 14
D gene: -
clone size: many
CDR3 protein: CASSPGHRGEKLFF
CDR3 DNA: TGTGCCAGCAGCCCGGGACACCGCGGCGAAAAACTGTTTTTT

J gene: TRBJ1-1
V gene: TRBV29-1
CDR3 length: 13
D gene: -
clone size: -
CDR3 protein: CSVYSGGDGEAFF
CDR3 DNA: TGCAGCGTTTATTCCGGTGGGGACGGCGAAGCTTTCTTT

J gene: TRBJ1-2
V gene: TRBV7-9
CDR3 length: 14
D gene: -
clone size: many
CDR3 protein: CASSLAGTMSGYTF
CDR3 DNA: TGTGCCAGCAGCTTGGCTGGGACCATGAGTGGCTACACCTTC

J gene: TRBJ2-2
V gene: TRBV12-3/TRBV12-4
CDR3 length: 15
D gene: -
clone size: -
CDR3 protein: CASSRWGTDTGELFF
CDR3 DNA: TGTGCCAGCAGTCGTTGGGGGACGGACACCGGGGAGCTGTTTTTT

J gene: TRBJ2-7
V gene: TRBV2
CDR3 length: 15
D gene: -
clone size: many
CDR3 protein: CASSPYIAKAYEQYF
CDR3 DNA: TGTGCCAGCAGCCCTTACATCGCAAAGGCCTACGAGCAGTACTTC

J gene: TRBJ1-5
V gene: TRBV3-1
CDR3 length: 13
D gene: -
clone size: -
CDR3 protein: CASSQDLGQPQHF
CDR3 DNA: TGTGCCAGCAGCCAAGATCTTGGTCAGCCCCAGCATTTT

J gene: TRBJ2-5
V gene: TRBV6-2/TRBV6-3
CDR3 length: 15
D gene: TRBD1
clone size: few
CDR3 protein: CASSQDRQYQETQYF
CDR3 DNA: TGTGCCAGCAGTCAGGACAGGCAGTACCAAGAGACCCAGTACTTC

J gene: TRBJ2-3
V gene: TRBV5-4
CDR3 length: 15
D gene: TRBD2
clone size: -
CDR3 protein: CASSLTSGSTDTQYF
CDR3 DNA: TGTGCCAGCAGCTTGACTAGCGGTAGCACAGATACGCAGTATTTT

J gene: TRBJ2-1
V gene: TRBV11-2
CDR3 length: 16
D gene: TRBD2
clone size: few
CDR3 protein: CASSRGEQSSIREQFF
CDR3 DNA: TGTGCCAGCAGCCGGGGGGAACAATCTTCCATACGTGAGCAGTTCTTC

J gene: TRBJ2-5
V gene: TRBV18
CDR3 length: 15
D gene: TRBD1
clone size: -
CDR3 protein: CATSPDRGREETQYF
CDR3 DNA: TGTGCCACCAGCCCCGACAGGGGGCGAGAAGAGACCCAGTACTTC

J gene: TRBJ2-5
V gene: TRBV3-1
CDR3 length: 16
D gene: -
clone size: -
CDR3 protein: CASSQDFGQYQETQYF
CDR3 DNA: TGTGCCAGCAGCCAAGATTTTGGACAGTACCAAGAGACCCAGTACTTC

J gene: TRBJ1-6
V gene: TRBV28
CDR3 length: 15
D gene: -
clone size: many
CDR3 protein: CASTVDRIDNSPLHF
CDR3 DNA: TGTGCCAGCACCGTGGACCGGATTGATAATTCACCCCTCCACTTT

J gene: TRBJ2-1
V gene: TRBV19
CDR3 length: 21
D gene: TRBD2
clone size: -
CDR3 protein: CASSGLAGVFHFGEAYNEQFF
CDR3 DNA: TGTGCCAGTAGTGGACTAGCGGGAGTTTTCCACTTCGGGGAAGCCTACAATGAGCAGTTCTTC

J gene: TRBJ2-5
V gene: TRBV4-2
CDR3 length: 15
D gene: -
clone size: many
CDR3 protein: CASSHLEKERETQYF
CDR3 DNA: TGTGCCAGCAGCCACCTGGAAAAGGAGAGGGAGACCCAGTACTTC

J gene: TRBJ2-3
V gene: TRBV10-2
CDR3 length: 12
D gene: -
clone size: -
CDR3 protein: CASGVGGDTQYF
CDR3 DNA: TGCGCCAGCGGCGTAGGGGGAGATACGCAGTATTTT

J gene: TRBJ1-6
V gene: TRBV7-2
CDR3 length: 15
D gene: TRBD1
clone size: few
CDR3 protein: CASSSDRARESPLHF
CDR3 DNA: TGTGCCAGCAGCTCAGACAGGGCACGGGAGTCACCCCTCCACTTT

J gene: TRBJ2-7
V gene: TRBV27
CDR3 length: 14
D gene: -
clone size: few
CDR3 protein: CASSLAVSPYEQYF
CDR3 DNA: TGTGCCAGCAGTTTGGCGGTCAGCCCCTACGAGCAGTACTTC

J gene: TRBJ2-5
V gene: TRBV9
CDR3 length: 13
D gene: -
clone size: -
CDR3 protein: CASSVNEGETQYF
CDR3 DNA: TGTGCCAGCAGCGTAAACGAGGGGGAGACCCAGTACTTC

J gene: TRBJ1-2
V gene: TRBV12-3/TRBV12-4
CDR3 length: 11
D gene: -
clone size: few
CDR3 protein: CASSLRGGYTF
CDR3 DNA: TGTGCCAGCAGTTTGCGTGGAGGCTACACCTTC

J gene: TRBJ2-1
V gene: TRBV9
CDR3 length: 15
D gene: -
clone size: few
CDR3 protein: CASSVISVSYNEQFF
CDR3 DNA: TGTGCCAGCAGCGTAATCAGCGTCTCCTACAATGAGCAGTTCTTC

J gene: TRBJ2-2
V gene: TRBV18
CDR3 length: 15
D gene: -
clone size: -
CDR3 protein: CASSPTDSGTGELFF
CDR3 DNA: TGTGCCAGCTCACCGACGGACAGTGGGACCGGGGAGCTGTTTTTT

J gene: TRBJ1-1
V gene: TRBV5-4
CDR3 length: 15
D gene: -
clone size: many
CDR3 protein: CASSILAGLNTEAFF
CDR3 DNA: TGTGCCAGCAGCATCCTTGCGGGGCTAAACACTGAAGCTTTCTTT

J gene: TRBJ1-5
V gene: TRBV2
CDR3 length: 13
D gene: -
clone size: many
CDR3 protein: CASTGGYNQPQHF
CDR3 DNA: TGTGCCAGCACGGGGGGGTACAATCAGCCCCAGCATTTT

J gene: TRBJ1-4
V gene: TRBV20-1
CDR3 length: 14
D gene: -
clone size: many
CDR3 protein: CSAGGGPQNEKLFF
CDR3 DNA: TGCAGTGCTGGAGGGGGACCCCAGAATGAAAAACTGTTTTTT

J gene: TRBJ2-6
V gene: TRBV7-8
CDR3 length: 16
D gene: -
clone size: -
CDR3 protein: CASTWGLSTGANVLTF
CDR3 DNA: TGTGCCAGCACCTGGGGCTTGTCTACCGGGGCCAACGTCCTGACTTTC

J gene: TRBJ1-1
V gene: TRBV5-1
CDR3 length: 14
D gene: -
clone size: -
CDR3 protein: CASSLEDLNTEAFF
CDR3 DNA: TGCGCCAGCAGCTTGGAAGATCTGAACACTGAAGCTTTCTTT

J gene: TRBJ1-5
V gene: TRBV12-3/TRBV12-4
CDR3 length: 13
D gene: -
clone size: few
CDR3 protein: CASSFGGSQPQHF
CDR3 DNA: TGTGCCAGCAGTTTTGGGGGGAGTCAGCCCCAGCATTTT

J gene: TRBJ2-7
V gene: TRBV12-3/TRBV12-4
CDR3 length: 16
D gene: -
clone size: many
CDR3 protein: CASSDRGLPNAYEQYF
CDR3 DNA: TGTGCCAGCAGCGACCGGGGGCTCCCCAACGCCTACGAGCAGTACTTC

J gene: TRBJ1-4
V gene: TRBV20-1
CDR3 length: 15
D gene: -
clone size: -
CDR3 protein: CSASGGDATNEKLFF
CDR3 DNA: TGCAGTGCTAGTGGGGGAGATGCAACTAATGAAAAACTGTTTTTT

J gene: TRBJ1-2
V gene: TRBV10-3
CDR3 length: 13
D gene: TRBD1
clone size: -
CDR3 protein: CAISEGQEYGYTF
CDR3 DNA: TGTGCCATCAGTGAAGGACAGGAGTATGGCTACACCTTC

J gene: TRBJ1-2
V gene: TRBV6-5
CDR3 length: 12
D gene: TRBD1
clone size: many
CDR3 protein: CASSQGGFGYTF
CDR3 DNA: TGTGCCAGCAGTCAGGGGGGGTTTGGCTACACCTTC

J gene: TRBJ2-7
V gene: TRBV15
CDR3 length: 13
D gene: -
clone size: many
CDR3 protein: CATSRDVTYEQYF
CDR3 DNA: TGTGCCACCAGCAGAGACGTAACCTACGAGCAGTACTTC

J gene: TRBJ1-6
V gene: TRBV3-1
CDR3 length: 13
D gene: TRBD1
clone size: -
CDR3 protein: CASSRRGNSPLHF
CDR3 DNA: TGTGCCAGCAGCCGCAGGGGGAATTCACCCCTCCACTTT